Described below is a single T cell receptor (beta chain) sequence and its context. Repertoires were generated with immunoSEQ multiplex PCR, while TCRdb's copy carries only in-frame clones and drops some. Of over 90,000 clones in the sample, around 89% were seen once. The data belong to a study of identifying expanded T cells in peripheral blood. The CDR3 sequence is 16 residues long. Germline values: CDR1 MGHRA, CDR2 YSYEKL. With 3 bases clipped from V and 9 bases from J, the junction kept 13 bases outside the gene matches. The source material was blood. This chain connects TRBV4-1 to TRBJ2-1; 8 positions match TRBD2. The sequence was collected from a person between 18 and 70 years old in good health. CDR3 residues: CASSQQTGLVLSEQFF. The CDR3 coding sequence is TGCGCCAGCAGCCAGCAAACGGGACTAGTTCTCTCTGAGCAGTTCTTC.